The next 24 T cell receptor beta chains were all read from a single sample in a study of glioma-infiltrating T cells after dendritic cell vaccination. Noted time point: after dendritic cell vaccination, including at tumor progression/relapse. Measured with immunoSEQ multiplex PCR; TCRdb has only the in-frame clones, and not every one. The sample comprises about 50,000 clones, 89% of which are singletons, and 5% to 6% rests with the top ten. The sample was blood, taken after dendritic cell vaccination. All receptors derive from a human donor with glioblastoma.

This sequence joins TRBV28 and TRBJ2-5; TRBD2 matches at 11 bases. Per the germline V gene, CDR1 is MDHEN and CDR2 is SYDVKM. V shed 5 bases, J shed 4 bases, and the junction held 3 bases outside the gene matches. CDR3 length: 14 amino acids. The CDR3 DNA reads as TGTGCCAGCAGTAGGCTAGCGGGGGGAGAGACCCAGTACTTC. This codes for CASSRLAGGETQYF.

The rearrangement links TRBV7-8 to TRBJ1-2, with a possible D match to TRBD1 (6 bases). Germline assignment: CDR1 SGHVS and CDR2 FQNEAQ. The CDR3 consists of 17 residues. Trimming removed 6 bases at V and 2 bases at J, with 22 bases between. CDR3 residues: CASRPAGQTRLNYGYTF. CDR3 DNA sequence: TGTGCCAGCAGGCCAGCCGGACAGACCCGTTTGAACTATGGCTACACCTTC.

The chain couples TRBV7-2 to TRBJ2-5; D remains unclear. Germline-derived CDR1 and CDR2 are SGHTA and FQGNSA. V was clipped by 1 base and J by 7 bases, with 19 bases between them. The CDR3 covers 16 residues. In nucleotides, the CDR3 is TGTGCCAGCAGCTTAGGGAGCAGACTCCGGTTTGGGACCCAGTACTTC. This translates into CASSLGSRLRFGTQYF.

V gene TRBV7-2 combines with J gene TRBJ2-5; D may be TRBD2 (5 bases). Trimming left V 2 bases short and J 7 bases short, with 14 bases between. The CDR3 spans 14 residues. The germline V gene has CDR1 SGHTA and CDR2 FQGNSA. This CDR3 reads CASSLNRPEGTQYF. CDR3 DNA: TGTGCCAGCAGCTTAAACCGGCCTGAGGGGACCCAGTACTTC.

The rearrangement links TRBV7-2 to TRBJ2-3; D is unclear. Looked up from germline, CDR1 is SGHTA and CDR2 is FQGNSA. V was trimmed by 3 bases and J by 4 bases, leaving 8 bases between them. The CDR3 extends over 13 amino acids. DNA of the CDR3: TGTGCCAGCAGCTTCTTCTTGTCAGATACGCAGTATTTT. This gives the protein CASSFFLSDTQYF.

This clone was observed a few times. The chain couples TRBV10-3 to TRBJ2-6; the D is unclear. The CDR3 runs to 16 residues. The V gene lost 4 bases and the J gene lost 1 base, with 11 bases spanning the gap. Germline V gene data show CDR1 as ENHRY and CDR2 as SYGVKD. The CDR3 sequence: CAISVLKQSGANVLTF. DNA of the CDR3: TGTGCCATCAGTGTTCTAAAGCAATCTGGGGCCAACGTCCTGACTTTC.

The chain links TRBV9 to TRBJ2-3; possibly TRBD2 for D (5 bases). Deletions cut 0 bases from V and 1 base from J, with 9 bases between. From germline, CDR1 is SGDLS and CDR2 YYNGEE. This CDR3 contains 15 residues. CDR3 DNA sequence: TGTGCCAGCAGCGTAGGTCTGGGAGGCACAGATACGCAGTATTTT. Translated, it gives CASSVGLGGTDTQYF.

The chain carries TRBV7-9 and TRBJ2-1; 8 bases match TRBD2. The CDR3 sequence is 17 residues long. J was trimmed by 9 bases and V by 1 base; bases with no gene match: 14. Germline CDR1 SEHNR, CDR2 FQNEAQ (reference sequence). For the CDR3, the DNA is TGTGCCAGCAGCTTAGAGGGTGGGACGGGAGGGCACGTTGAGCAGTTCTTC. It encodes CASSLEGGTGGHVEQFF.

This clone has a handful of counts. This chain connects TRBV7-8 to TRBJ1-1; D gene unclear. The V end lost 1 base, the J end lost 0 bases, and 12 bases lay between the germline ends. CDR3 length: 16 residues. Germline lookup yields CDR1 SGHVS and CDR2 FQNEAQ. In DNA form, the CDR3 reads TGTGCCAGCAGCTTAGGAGAGGGATCCATGAACACTGAAGCTTTCTTT. This gives the protein CASSLGEGSMNTEAFF. The entire variable domain, with the rest obtained from reference TRBV7-8 and TRBJ1-1, is as follows: GAGVSQSPRYKVAKRGQDVALRCDPISGHVSLFWYQQALGQGPEFLTYFQNEAQLDKSGLPSDRFFAERPEGSVSTLKIQRTQQEDSAVYLCASSLGEGSMNTEAFFGQGTRLTVV.

This chain connects TRBV6-1 to TRBJ2-7, with TRBD2 matching 8 bases. The junction had 5 bases not matched to a gene; V was cut back by 0 bases and J by 4 bases. This CDR3 comprises 15 residues. Germline values: CDR1 MNHNS, CDR2 SASEGT. The CDR3 region has the DNA TGTGCCAGCAGTGAAGCCCCTAGCGGGTTTTACGAGCAGTACTTC. Its protein product is CASSEAPSGFYEQYF.

V gene TRBV10-3 combines with J gene TRBJ1-2; weak D call: TRBD1 (5 bases). The V and J ends lost 11 bases and 0 bases respectively, with 22 bases between them. CDR1 and CDR2 (germline): ENHRY, SYGVKD. CDR3 size: 16 residues. The CDR3 is CALRTGTGEANYGYTF. CDR3 coding DNA: TGTGCCCTCCGGACCGGGACTGGTGAGGCTAACTATGGCTACACCTTC.

This chain links TRBV2 with TRBJ2-5, with 10 bases identical to TRBD1. CDR1 and CDR2 (germline): SNHLY, FYNNEI. CDR3 length: 14 residues. The junction had 4 bases not matched to a gene; V was cut back by 5 bases and J by 4 bases. CDR3 amino acids: CASSPTGGRETQYF. In DNA form, the CDR3 reads TGTGCCAGCAGTCCGACAGGGGGCCGAGAGACCCAGTACTTC. Using reference TRBV2 and TRBJ2-5 for the parts outside the CDR3, the full variable domain is EPEVTQTPSHQVTQMGQEVILRCVPISNHLYFYWYRQILGQKVEFLVSFYNNEISEKSEIFDDQFSVERPDGSNFTLKIRSTKLEDSAMYFCASSPTGGRETQYFGPGTRLLVL.

The table lists this clone with a count of one. This chain links TRBV28 with TRBJ1-3; 7 bases map to TRBD1. CDR1 and CDR2 from the germline V gene are MDHEN and SYDVKM. The CDR3 totals 16 residues. With V trimmed by 8 bases and J by 0 bases, 10 bases remained unmatched. The CDR3 DNA reads TGTGCCAGCCACCGGGACAGTCCGATCTCTGGAAACACCATATATTTT. As protein: CASHRDSPISGNTIYF.

V gene TRBV5-1 combines with J gene TRBJ1-1; D is possibly TRBD1 (5 bases). The ends were cut back, 6 bases at V and 3 bases at J, with 12 bases in the middle. Germline loops: CDR1 SGHRS, CDR2 YFSETQ. The CDR3 is made up of 13 amino acids. The CDR3 protein is CASTRASDTEAFF. DNA of the CDR3: TGCGCCAGCACCAGGGCGTCCGACACTGAAGCTTTCTTT.

A few counts support this clone. This chain links TRBV19 with TRBJ1-4; D possibly corresponds to TRBD1 (5 bases). The CDR3 is 14 amino acids. Germline CDR1 is LNHDA and CDR2 is SQIVND (reference sequence). The ends were cut back, 5 bases at V and 7 bases at J, with 14 bases in the middle. The CDR3: CASSRVGQIEKLFF. CDR3 coding DNA: TGTGCCAGTAGTCGGGTGGGGCAGATTGAAAAACTGTTTTTT.

This sequence joins TRBV27 and TRBJ2-1, with 13 bases matching TRBD2. CDR1 and CDR2 from the germline V gene are MNHEY and SMNVEV (reference sequence). The CDR3 is 17 amino acids. V gave up 7 bases and J gave up 7 bases; unmatched junction bases: 13. CDR3: CASTGLAGARGENEQFF. CDR3 DNA: TGTGCCAGCACTGGACTAGCGGGAGCCCGTGGAGAAAATGAGCAGTTCTTC.

V usage is TRBV9 and J usage is TRBJ2-5; 12 bases map to TRBD2. The CDR3 totals 16 residues. Trimming removed 0 bases from V and 4 bases from J; junction bases left unmatched: 4. Germline CDR1 reads SGDLS; CDR2 reads YYNGEE. The CDR3, as DNA: TGTGCCAGCAGCGTAGGACTAGCGGGAGCTGTAGAGACCCAGTACTTC. Its translation: CASSVGLAGAVETQYF.

The chain carries TRBV18 and TRBJ2-7, with D possibly being TRBD1 (6 bases). The V and J ends lost 3 bases and 3 bases respectively, with 12 bases between them. The V gene's germline CDR1 is KGHSH and CDR2 LQKENI. The CDR3 has 14 residues. CDR3 sequence: CASSPGGQNYEQYF. In DNA form, the CDR3 reads TGTGCCAGCTCACCTGGGGGACAAAACTACGAGCAGTACTTC.

The chain couples TRBV6-1 to TRBJ2-4, with TRBD1 identical over 11 bases. Germline V gives CDR1 MNHNS, CDR2 SASEGT. The CDR3 extends over 15 amino acids. V shed 11 bases, J shed 1 base, and the junction held 7 bases outside the gene matches. CDR3 DNA: TGTGCCGGGGACAGGGGGGTCTGGGCCAAAAACATTCAGTACTTC. Encoded protein: CAGDRGVWAKNIQYF.

The DNA for the CDR3 is TGTGCCAGCAGCTTAGTTGGACAGCTCGATGAGCAGTTCTTC. It specifies CASSLVGQLDEQFF. The chain carries TRBV11-3 and TRBJ2-1, with D perhaps TRBD1 (6 bases). Germline assignment: CDR1 SGHNT and CDR2 YENEEA. The CDR3 loop spans 14 amino acids. V lost 1 base and J 8 bases, leaving 12 bases between the germline ends.

The chain couples TRBV6-1 to TRBJ2-2; TRBD1 matches at 9 bases. The V segment lost 6 bases and the J segment 3 bases; nucleotides outside the gene matches: 5. The CDR3 is 15 amino acids. Per germline, CDR1 MNHNS and CDR2 SASEGT. CDR3 sequence (DNA): TGTGCCAGCAGGAAGGGACAGGGTGACACCGGGGAGCTGTTTTTT. This gives the protein CASRKGQGDTGELFF.

The CDR3 protein is CSAYSFYEQYF. In DNA, the CDR3 is TGCAGTGCTTACTCCTTCTACGAGCAGTACTTC. V is TRBV20-1 and J is TRBJ2-7; D is unresolved. From germline, CDR1 is DFQATT and CDR2 SNEGSKA (reference sequence). V lost 5 bases to trimming and J lost 3 bases, with 8 bases between them. The CDR3 runs 11 residues.

J is TRBJ2-1 and V is TRBV7-9; weak D call: TRBD2 (5 bases). The germline gives CDR1 SEHNR, CDR2 FQNEAQ (reference sequence). This CDR3 is 15 amino acids long. V was shortened by 1 base and J by 4 bases, with 11 bases between the two germline ends. CDR3 sequence: CASSLGEAEYNEQFF. In DNA, the CDR3 is TGTGCCAGCAGCTTAGGTGAAGCGGAGTACAATGAGCAGTTCTTC.

V gene TRBV5-6 combines with J gene TRBJ2-1; TRBD2 is a possible D gene (6 bases). The CDR3 sequence is 16 residues long. Trimming stripped 4 bases from V and 8 bases from J, with 22 bases between. Germline CDR1 SGHDT, CDR2 YYEEEE. The CDR3 bases are TGTGCCAGCAGCCTCTTAGGGATCCGGGAGAAGGATGAGCAGTTCTTC. This encodes CASSLLGIREKDEQFF.